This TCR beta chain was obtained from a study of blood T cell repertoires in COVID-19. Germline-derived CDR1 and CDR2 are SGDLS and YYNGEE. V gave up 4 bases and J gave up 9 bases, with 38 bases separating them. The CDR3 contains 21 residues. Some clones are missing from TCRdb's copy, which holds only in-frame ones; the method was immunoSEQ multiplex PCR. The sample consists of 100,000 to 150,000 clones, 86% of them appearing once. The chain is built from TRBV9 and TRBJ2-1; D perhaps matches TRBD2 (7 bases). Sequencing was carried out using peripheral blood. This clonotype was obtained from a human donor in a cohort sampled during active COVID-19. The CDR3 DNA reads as TGTGCCAGCAGCCCCCGGGCGGGGGCAGCGGGCTTCGGGGGGAGGGCCGGTGAGCAGTTCTTC. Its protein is CASSPRAGAAGFGGRAGEQFF. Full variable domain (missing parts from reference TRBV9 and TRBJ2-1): DSGVTQTPKHLITATGQRVTLRCSPRSGDLSVYWYQQSLDQGLQFLIQYYNGEERAKGNILERFSAQQFPDLHSELNLSSLELGDSALYFCASSPRAGAAGFGGRAGEQFFGPGTRLTVL.